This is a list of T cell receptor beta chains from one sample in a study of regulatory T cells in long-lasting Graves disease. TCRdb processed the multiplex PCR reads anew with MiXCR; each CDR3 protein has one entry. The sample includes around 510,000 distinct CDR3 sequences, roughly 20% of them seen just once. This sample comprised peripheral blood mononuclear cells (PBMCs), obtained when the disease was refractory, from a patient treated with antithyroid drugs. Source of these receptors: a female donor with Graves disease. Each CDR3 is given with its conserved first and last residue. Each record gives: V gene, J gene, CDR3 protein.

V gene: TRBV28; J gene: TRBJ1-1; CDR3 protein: CASSPAGVANTEAFF
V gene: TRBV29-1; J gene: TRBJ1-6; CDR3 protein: CSVGTDRGSPLHF
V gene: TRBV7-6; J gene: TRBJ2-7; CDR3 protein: CASSSSQGAEQYF
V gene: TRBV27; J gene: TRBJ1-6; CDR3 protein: CASSPYRNSPLHF
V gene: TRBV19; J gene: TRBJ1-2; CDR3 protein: CASSTPAGYGYTF
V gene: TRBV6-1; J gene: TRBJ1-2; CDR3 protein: CASSYGRGQGPPTSRIRNYGYTF
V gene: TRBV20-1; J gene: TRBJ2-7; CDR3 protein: CSARRLAGAGYEQYF
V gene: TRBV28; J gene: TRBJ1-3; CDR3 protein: CASSLVMGGNTIYF
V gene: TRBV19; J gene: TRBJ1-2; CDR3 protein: CASSMDAVRASGGYGFTF
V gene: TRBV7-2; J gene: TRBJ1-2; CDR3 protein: CASSPQVDDYGYTF
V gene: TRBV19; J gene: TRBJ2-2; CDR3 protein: CASSIPQRRGIHTGELFF
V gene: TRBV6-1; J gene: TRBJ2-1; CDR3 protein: CASRTRTSGRWNEQFF
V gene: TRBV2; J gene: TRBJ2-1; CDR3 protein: CASSSRLGQSFDNEQFF
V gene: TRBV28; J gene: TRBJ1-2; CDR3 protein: CASSSSGSGGDWGYTF
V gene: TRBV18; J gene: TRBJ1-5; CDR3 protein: CASSATGGAGNQPQHF
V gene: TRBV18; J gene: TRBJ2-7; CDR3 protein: CASSPLGGDEQYF
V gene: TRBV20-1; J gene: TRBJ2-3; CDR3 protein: CSATISDTQYF
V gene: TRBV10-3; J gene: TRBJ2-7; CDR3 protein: CAISGAGSSYEQYF
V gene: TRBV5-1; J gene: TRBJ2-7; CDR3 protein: CASSLVVTAIAYEQYF
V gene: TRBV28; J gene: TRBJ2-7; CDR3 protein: CASTQGTRKYEQYF
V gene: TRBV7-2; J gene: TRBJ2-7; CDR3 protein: CASSPVEGAYEQYF
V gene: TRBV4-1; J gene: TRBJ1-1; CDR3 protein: CASSRLRGENTEAFF
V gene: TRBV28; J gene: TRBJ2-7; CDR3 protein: CASRRTGNYEQYF
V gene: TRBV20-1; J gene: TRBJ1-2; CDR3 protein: CSAREGDSLIGYTF
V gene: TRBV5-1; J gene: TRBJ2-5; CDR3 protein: CASSLVDSGQETQYF
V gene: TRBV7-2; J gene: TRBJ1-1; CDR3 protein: CASSLEQGVALF
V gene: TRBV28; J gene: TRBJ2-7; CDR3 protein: CASSPHGLLYEQYF
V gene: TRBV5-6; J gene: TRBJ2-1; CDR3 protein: CASSTGLAGRYNEQFF
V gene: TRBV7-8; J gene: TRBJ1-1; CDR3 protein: CASSLGGAAGEAFF
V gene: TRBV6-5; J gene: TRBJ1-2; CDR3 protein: CASSYSHGTFRNTF
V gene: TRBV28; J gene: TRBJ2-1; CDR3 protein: CASSYLTSAYNEQFF
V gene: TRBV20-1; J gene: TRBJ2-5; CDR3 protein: CSAQRDVYQETQYF
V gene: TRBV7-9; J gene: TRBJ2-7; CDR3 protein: CASSWDFSYEQYF
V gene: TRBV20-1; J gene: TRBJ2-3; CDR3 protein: CSARVYQREDTDTQYF
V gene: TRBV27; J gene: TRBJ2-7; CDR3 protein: CASPYCEQYF
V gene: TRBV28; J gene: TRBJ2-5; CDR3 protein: CASSSDRTRETQYF
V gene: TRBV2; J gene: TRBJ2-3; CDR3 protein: CASSAGLAGDTQYF
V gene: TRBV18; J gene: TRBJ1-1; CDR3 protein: CASSPGQGLSEAFF
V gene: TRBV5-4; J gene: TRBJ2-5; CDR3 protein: CASSSPRAQEETQYF
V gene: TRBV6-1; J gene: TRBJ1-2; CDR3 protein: CASGTTGRVYGYTF
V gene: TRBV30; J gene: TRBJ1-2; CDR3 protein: CAWKLGGTNYGYTF
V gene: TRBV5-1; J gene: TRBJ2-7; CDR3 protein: CASRPVEVKTYEQYF
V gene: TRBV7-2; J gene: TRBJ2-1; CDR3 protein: CASSLGGSTYNEQFF
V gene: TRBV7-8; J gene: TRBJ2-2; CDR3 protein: CASSFRLRDTGELFF
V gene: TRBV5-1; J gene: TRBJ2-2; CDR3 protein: CASSLTGPTPPSGELFF
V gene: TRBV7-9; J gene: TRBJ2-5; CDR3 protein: CASSPPDRDQETQYF
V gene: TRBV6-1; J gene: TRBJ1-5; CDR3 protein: CASRGQVREPQHF
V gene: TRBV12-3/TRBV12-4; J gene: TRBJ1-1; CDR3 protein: CASKGTTDTATEAFF
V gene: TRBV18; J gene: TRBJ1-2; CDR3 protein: CASSPGIAVGYGYTF
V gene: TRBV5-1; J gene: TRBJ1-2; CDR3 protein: CASSLQDEYGYTF
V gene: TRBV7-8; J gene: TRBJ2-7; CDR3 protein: CASSLNPSGPSYEQYF
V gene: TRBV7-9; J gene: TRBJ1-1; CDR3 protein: CASSQTWNTEAFF
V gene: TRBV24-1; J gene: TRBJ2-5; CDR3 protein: CATSDLASPQETQYF
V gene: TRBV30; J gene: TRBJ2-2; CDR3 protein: CAWSEMTSTRELFF
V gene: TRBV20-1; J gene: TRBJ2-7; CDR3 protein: CSARDLPWTGSSYEQYF
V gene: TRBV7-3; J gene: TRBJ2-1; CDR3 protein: CASSPGLAQIGGDEQFF
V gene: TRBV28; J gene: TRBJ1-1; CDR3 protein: CASSLRGQGRNTEAFF
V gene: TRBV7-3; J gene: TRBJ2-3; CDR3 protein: CASSQAPGLNPALDTQYF
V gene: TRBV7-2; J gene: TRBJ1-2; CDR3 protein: CASLQTSADRGSGYTF
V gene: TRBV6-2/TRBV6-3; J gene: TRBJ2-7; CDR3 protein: CASSYAAGSYEQYF